The source of this TCR beta chain is a study of post-analysis software for immune sequencing data. Study results and limitations: TRBV5-6, TRBV5-1 and TRBV20-1 belonged to a set of about five TRBV segments that were more frequent in patients than controls. With F measure, samples from one preparation batch clustered together strongly. Compared against controls, patients with multiple sclerosis displayed significantly lower normalized Chao1 diversity.

Germline V CDR1 and CDR2: LGHNA, YNFKEQ. V lost 3 bases and J 7 bases, leaving 23 bases between the germline ends. CDR3 length: 17 amino acids. Points on this clonotype: What it binds is not known.

cDNA libraries for TCR beta contained unique molecular identifiers. Each CDR3 protein is one row after TCRdb ran MiXCR on the PCR reads. The sample shows roughly 600,000 distinct CDR3 sequences, 44% of them seen only once. The chain has TRBV4-2 and TRBJ2-3, with TRBD1 as a possible D gene (7 bases). The sequenced material came from blood. This receptor was taken from a girl aged 10 to 17 with multiple sclerosis. The CDR3 loop reads CASSQEGATGMGNTQYF. The CDR3 bases are TGTGCCAGCAGCCAGGAGGGGGCGACTGGTATGGGGAATACGCAGTATTTT.